This T cell receptor (beta chain) came from a study of long-term antiretroviral therapy in people with HIV. Regarding this clone: The antigen remains undetermined.

Investigators performed immunoSEQ version v3.0 at survey level. Here immunoSEQ multiplex PCR was the method, and the copy in TCRdb shows in-frame clones only, minus some. The data contain about 39,000 clones, around 83% of them singletons. Notes on the study in general: Records did not include ART adherence, viral resistance or therapy changes.

The source was unsorted PBMCs, collected 3.1 years after starting antiretroviral therapy. The TCR sequence derives from a woman in her fifties or sixties with HIV.

The CDR3 nucleotides read TGCGCCAGCAGCTTGATGGGGCCAGTCGGGCCTAGCTCCTACGAGCAGTACTTC. Translation: CASSLMGPVGPSSYEQYF. The rearrangement links TRBV5-1 to TRBJ2-7; tentatively, D is TRBD1 (5 bases). This CDR3 is built from 18 residues. V gave up 1 base and J gave up 0 bases, with 20 bases separating them. Germline V gene sequence: CDR1 SGHRS, CDR2 YFSETQ.